This passage covers 27 T cell receptor beta chains from one sample sequenced in a study of T cell repertoires in cytomegalovirus infection (dated by TCRdb to about 2019). The run used an Illumina HiSeq 1500. In TCRdb, the public reads were trimmed at Q25 with fastp and aligned with MiXCR, with productive beta chains retained. One record per CDR3 amino acid sequence lists the most common genes and DNA. This sample gives approximately 770,000 distinct CDR3 sequences in total; about 27% of them show up just once. Of the sample, around 12% is held by the ten largest clones. Their recognized antigens are unknown. In light of the paper, this sample's treatment or condition label describes: in vitro stimulation with specific CMV peptide epitopes to enrich CMV-specific T cells. The sequenced sample was cultured CD8+ T cells from PBMCs, obtained from culture after CMV antigen stimulation. The receptors come from a human donor in good health (CMV status not recorded). Some clones in this sample may be carry-over from other donors' samples.

This chain connects TRBV29-1 to TRBJ1-1; D is ambiguous. The germline CDR1 and CDR2 sequences are SQVTM and ANQGSEA. This CDR3 is 12 amino acids long. The CDR3 nucleotides read TGCAACGGAGTAGGGCGCAACACTGAAGCTTTCTTT. Residues: CNGVGRNTEAFF.

The J gene is TRBJ1-2, the V gene TRBV9; no clear D gene. V was clipped by 3 bases and J by 8 bases, with 14 bases between them. The CDR3 length is 13 residues. Germline values: CDR1 SGDLS, CDR2 YYNGEE. The CDR3 DNA sequence: TGTGCCAGCAGCGCTTTTAGCCAAAACGGCTACACCTTC. Amino acid sequence: CASSAFSQNGYTF.

This clonotype was detected a few times. V usage is TRBV10-3 and J usage is TRBJ1-5, with no clear D. Germline-derived CDR1 and CDR2 are ENHRY and SYGVKD. This CDR3 is built from 14 residues. CDR3 DNA: TGTGCTACCCGAGGCGTCTCCCTCAATCAGCCCCAGCATTTT. It codes for CATRGVSLNQPQHF.

This clonotype came up many times. The chain couples TRBV7-2 to TRBJ1-5; possible D gene TRBD1, 5 bases. This CDR3 has 14 residues. Germline CDR1 SGHTA, CDR2 FQGNSA. Trimming took off 1 base at V and 7 bases at J, with 11 bases between the two ends. The CDR3: CASSLGGDGQPQHF. DNA for the CDR3: TGTGCCAGCAGCTTAGGAGGGGATGGGCAGCCCCAGCATTTT.

The chain couples TRBV12-5 to TRBJ2-7; D is possibly TRBD1 (6 bases). The germline CDR1 and CDR2 sequences are LGHNT and FRNRAP. CDR3 length: 17 amino acids. The V and J ends lost 4 bases and 0 bases respectively, with 19 bases between them. In DNA, the CDR3 is TGTGCTAGTGGTTATGCCCCGGGGCAGGGGAGCTCCTACGAGCAGTACTTC. Translation gives CASGYAPGQGSSYEQYF.

The chain combines TRBV15 with TRBJ1-3; TRBD1 matches 7 bases. The trim removed 3 bases at V and 4 bases at J, leaving 9 bases unmatched. The CDR3 has 16 amino acids. The germline V gene has CDR1 LNHNV and CDR2 YYDKDF (reference sequence). CDR3 bases: TGTGCCACCAGCAGTTTACTGAGACAGGGAGGAAACACCATATATTTT. Its translation: CATSSLLRQGGNTIYF.

The chain combines TRBV19 with TRBJ1-1, with D maybe TRBD1 (5 bases). CDR1 LNHDA and CDR2 SQIVND come from the germline V gene (reference sequence). The CDR3 covers 14 residues. V was pared by 7 bases and J by 4 bases, with 16 bases between. The CDR3 sequence: CASTPVGVGTEAFF. CDR3 sequence (DNA): TGTGCCAGTACTCCAGTGGGGGTCGGCACTGAAGCTTTCTTT. The full variable domain, in which reference TRBV19 and TRBJ1-1 provide the parts outside the CDR3, is DGGITQSPKYLFRKEGQNVTLSCEQNLNHDAMYWYRQDPGQGLRLIYYSQIVNDFQKGDIAEGYSVSREKKESFPLTVTSAQKNPTAFYLCASTPVGVGTEAFFGQGTRLTVV.

The J gene is TRBJ2-7, the V gene TRBV5-6, with 10 bases that match TRBD1. J lost 6 bases, V lost 3 bases, and 3 bases had no gene match. The CDR3 consists of 13 residues. Germline V gene lookup returns CDR1 SGHDT and CDR2 YYEEEE. Written as DNA, the CDR3 is TGTGCCAGCAGCTGGGGGACAGGGGTCGAGCAGTACGTC. This codes for CASSWGTGVEQYV.

This clonotype was picked up a small number of times. The rearrangement uses TRBV18 and TRBJ2-1, with 10 bases aligning to TRBD1. CDR3 length: 17 amino acids. CDR1 is KGHSH, CDR2 LQKENI, per germline. With V trimmed by 4 bases and J by 6 bases, 12 bases remained unmatched. The CDR3 region has the DNA TGTGCCAGCTCACTACTTCCGGGACAGGGGACTGGCAATGAGCAGTTCTTC. It codes for CASSLLPGQGTGNEQFF. The entire variable domain, with the rest obtained from reference TRBV18 and TRBJ2-1, is as follows: NAGVMQNPRHLVRRRGQEARLRCSPMKGHSHVYWYRQLPEEGLKFMVYLQKENIIDESGMPKERFSAEFPKEGPSILRIQQVVRGDSAAYFCASSLLPGQGTGNEQFFGPGTRLTVL.

This clonotype was picked up a small number of times. The rearrangement uses TRBV27 and TRBJ1-2, with D possibly being TRBD1 (5 bases). Per germline, CDR1 MNHEY and CDR2 SMNVEV (reference sequence). The CDR3 spans 13 residues. V lost 4 bases, J lost 4 bases, and 10 bases lay in between. CDR3 protein: CASSYQGGYGYTF. The CDR3 region has the DNA TGTGCCAGCAGTTACCAGGGTGGCTATGGCTACACCTTC.

This clonotype was found many times. The chain couples TRBV7-8 to TRBJ2-1; 13 nucleotides match TRBD2. Germline V gene lookup returns CDR1 SGHVS and CDR2 FQNEAQ. The CDR3 is 18 amino acids. The trim removed 3 bases at V and 0 bases at J, leaving 5 bases unmatched. The CDR3 bases are TGTGCCAGCAGCTTCCCCCGGACTAGCGGGGGCTCCTACAATGAGCAGTTCTTC. It yields the protein CASSFPRTSGGSYNEQFF. The full variable domain, with the rest looked up from reference TRBV7-8 and TRBJ2-1, is GAGVSQSPRYKVAKRGQDVALRCDPISGHVSLFWYQQALGQGPEFLTYFQNEAQLDKSGLPSDRFFAERPEGSVSTLKIQRTQQEDSAVYLCASSFPRTSGGSYNEQFFGPGTRLTVL.

This chain connects TRBV20-1 to TRBJ2-7, with D possibly matching TRBD2 (7 bases). Germline-derived CDR1 and CDR2 are DFQATT and SNEGSKA (reference sequence). This CDR3 has 16 amino acids. Trimming removed 1 base at V and 5 bases at J, with 21 bases between. The DNA of the CDR3 is TGCAGTGCTAGAGCCCCAGGGGAGGGTAGCTACGACGAGCAGTACGTC. Protein: CSARAPGEGSYDEQYV.

The chain couples TRBV4-1 to TRBJ2-2; a weak D match, TRBD1 (6 bases). Trimming removed 3 bases from V and 1 base from J, with 12 bases in between. The CDR3 has 16 amino acids. Germline assignment: CDR1 MGHRA and CDR2 YSYEKL. CDR3 DNA sequence: TGCGCCAGCAGCCACCAACCGGGACAGAACACCGGGGAGCTGTTTTTT. Translating it yields CASSHQPGQNTGELFF.

This clonotype was picked up a small number of times. The chain uses TRBV7-9 and TRBJ1-4; unclear D gene. This CDR3 has 16 residues. CDR1 is SEHNR, CDR2 FQNEAQ, per germline (reference sequence). V lost 4 bases to trimming and J lost 1 base, with 13 bases between them. The CDR3 protein is CASSSLLGRTNEKLFF. The CDR3 nucleotides read TGTGCCAGCAGCTCTCTATTAGGCCGAACTAATGAAAAACTGTTTTTT.

This rearrangement joins TRBV4-3 to TRBJ2-3; the D gene is possibly TRBD2 (7 bases). Trimming took off 0 bases at V and 6 bases at J, with 13 bases between the two ends. The CDR3 loop spans 15 amino acids. The V gene's germline CDR1 is LGHNA and CDR2 YSLEER. The CDR3 reads CASSQDSGGRDTQYF. In nucleotides, the CDR3 is TGCGCCAGCAGCCAAGATTCGGGGGGCCGCGATACGCAGTATTTT.

This chain connects TRBV7-6 to TRBJ2-7; 8 bases agree with TRBD2. The germline gives CDR1 SGHVS, CDR2 FNYEAQ. The CDR3 totals 16 residues. J lost 2 bases, V lost 5 bases, and 11 bases had no gene match. This CDR3 reads CASSLTGGGAAYEQYF. Here the CDR3 DNA reads TGTGCCAGCAGCCTCACGGGGGGGGGCGCAGCCTACGAGCAGTACTTC.

There are many counts of this clonotype. The V gene is TRBV4-1, the J gene TRBJ1-5; D is unresolved. Trimming shortened V by 0 bases and J by 8 bases, and 11 bases separated the two germline ends. CDR1 is MGHRA, CDR2 YSYEKL, per germline. This CDR3 spans 14 amino acids. This CDR3 is CASSQDRWMEPQHF. The CDR3 DNA follows: TGCGCCAGCAGCCAAGATCGGTGGATGGAGCCCCAGCATTTT.

This clonotype showed up many times. V is TRBV11-2 and J is TRBJ2-7; maybe TRBD1 (6 bases). Trimming stripped 0 bases from V and 2 bases from J, with 11 bases between. This CDR3 spans 15 amino acids. The germline CDR1 and CDR2 sequences are SGHAT and FQNNGV. The CDR3 here is CASSLEQGRAYEQYF. The CDR3 region has the DNA TGTGCCAGCAGCTTAGAACAGGGTAGAGCCTACGAGCAGTACTTC.

At least ten counts were recorded for this clonotype. With a much larger clone just one base away, this may be a read error. This chain connects TRBV7-8 to TRBJ1-5; D possibly corresponds to TRBD1 (5 bases). The V gene lost 5 bases and the J gene lost 2 bases, with 10 bases spanning the gap. The CDR3 spans 14 residues. Germline CDR1 SGHVS, CDR2 FQNEAQ. Written as DNA, the CDR3 is TGTGCCAGCAGCCCCATGGGGGGCAATCAGCCCCAGCATTTT. Translation gives CASSPMGGNQPQHF.

The chain uses TRBV7-9 and TRBJ1-4; a possible D gene is TRBD1 (5 bases). The CDR3 is 15 amino acids. Germline V gene lookup returns CDR1 SEHNR and CDR2 FQNEAQ (reference sequence). V gave up 5 bases and J gave up 4 bases, with 14 bases separating them. Here the CDR3 reads CASSEPGLVNEKLFF. CDR3 in DNA: TGTGCCAGCAGCGAACCGGGACTGGTTAATGAAAAACTGTTTTTT.

The rearrangement uses TRBV5-8 and TRBJ2-3; TRBD2 agrees at 8 bases. The CDR3 consists of 15 residues. Germline lookup yields CDR1 SGHTS and CDR2 YDEGEE. The trim removed 2 bases at V and 3 bases at J, leaving 5 bases unmatched. CDR3 sequence (DNA): TGTGCCAGCAGCTTTTTAGCGGGGACAACAGATACGCAGTATTTT. This sequence encodes CASSFLAGTTDTQYF.

There are many counts of this clonotype. This rearrangement joins TRBV12-3 or TRBV12-4 to TRBJ1-1; perhaps TRBD1 as D (6 bases). This CDR3 spans 15 amino acids. Trimming cost V 7 bases and J 7 bases, with 22 bases left between them. The CDR3 nucleotides read TGTGCCAGCAACTCAGAAACAGGGAGGGGGGGTGAAGCTTTCTTT. It translates to CASNSETGRGGEAFF.

This clonotype was counted at least ten times. The chain uses TRBV7-9 and TRBJ2-7, with D unresolved. Between the trimmed V and J ends, which lost 5 bases and 1 base, there was a span of 9 bases. The CDR3 sequence is 13 residues long. CDR1 and CDR2 (germline): SEHNR, FQNEAQ (reference sequence). The CDR3 DNA sequence: TGTGCCAGCAGCAGCCCGGGTTCCTACGAGCAGTACGTC. This translates into CASSSPGSYEQYV.

There are a few counts of this clonotype. The V call is TRBV20-1, the J call TRBJ2-7, with a possible D match to TRBD2 (6 bases). Germline values: CDR1 DFQATT, CDR2 SNEGSKA (reference sequence). There are 13 residues in the CDR3. The V and J ends lost 4 bases and 0 bases respectively, with 10 bases between them. The CDR3 bases are TGCAGTGCTACCGGGACTGGCTCCTACGAGCAGTACTTC. Translation: CSATGTGSYEQYF.

This clonotype has more than one count but fewer than ten. The chain is built from TRBV12-3 or TRBV12-4 and TRBJ2-3; 7 positions match TRBD1. V lost 5 bases to trimming and J lost 3 bases; unmatched junction nucleotides: 11. This CDR3 has 16 residues. CDR3 DNA: TGTGCCAGCAGTCCTACCGGGACAGTTTTGACAGATACGCAGTATTTT. Amino acid sequence: CASSPTGTVLTDTQYF.

This clonotype occurred many times. The chain employs TRBV7-6 and TRBJ1-4, with D unresolved. Germline loops: CDR1 SGHVS, CDR2 FNYEAQ. V lost 0 bases, J lost 8 bases, and 7 bases lay in between. The CDR3 totals 13 residues. This CDR3 is CASSLARGEKLFF. Here the CDR3 DNA reads TGTGCCAGCAGCTTAGCGCGGGGAGAAAAACTGTTTTTT. Drawing the rest from reference TRBV7-6 and TRBJ1-4, the complete variable domain is GAGVSQSPRYKVTKRGQDVALRCDPISGHVSLYWYRQALGQGPEFLTYFNYEAQQDKSGLPNDRFSAERPEGSISTLTIQRTEQRDSAMYRCASSLARGEKLFFGSGTQLSVL.

CDR3 in amino acids: CSVRADRERNEQYF. For the CDR3, the DNA is TGCAGCGTTCGTGCCGACAGGGAAAGGAACGAGCAGTACTTC. This rearrangement joins TRBV29-1 to TRBJ2-7; 7 bases are shared with TRBD1. CDR3 length: 14 amino acids. CDR1 is SQVTM and CDR2 is ANQGSEA in the germline V gene. With 5 bases clipped from V and 5 bases from J, the junction kept 12 bases outside the gene matches.